This T cell receptor beta chain was profiled in a study of T cells expressing NK-cell markers. Across the whole study: Serological testing identified seven of the eight sequenced donors as HCMV-seropositive and one as seronegative.

Germline V lookup: CDR1 DFQATT, CDR2 SNEGSKA (reference sequence). This CDR3 comprises 12 residues. From its re-call of the 5' RACE reads, TCRdb lists each CDR3 protein once, without DNA. This repertoire includes roughly 20,000 distinct CDR3 sequences. The chain recombines TRBV20-1 with TRBJ2-5. This clonotype originated in a man aged 18-70 years in good health. Sample: blood T cells: a sorted CD56 or NKG2C T cell subset, CD4+ or CD8+ T cells, or bulk PBMC T cells (not recorded which). The CDR3 region is CSASSQSETQYF.